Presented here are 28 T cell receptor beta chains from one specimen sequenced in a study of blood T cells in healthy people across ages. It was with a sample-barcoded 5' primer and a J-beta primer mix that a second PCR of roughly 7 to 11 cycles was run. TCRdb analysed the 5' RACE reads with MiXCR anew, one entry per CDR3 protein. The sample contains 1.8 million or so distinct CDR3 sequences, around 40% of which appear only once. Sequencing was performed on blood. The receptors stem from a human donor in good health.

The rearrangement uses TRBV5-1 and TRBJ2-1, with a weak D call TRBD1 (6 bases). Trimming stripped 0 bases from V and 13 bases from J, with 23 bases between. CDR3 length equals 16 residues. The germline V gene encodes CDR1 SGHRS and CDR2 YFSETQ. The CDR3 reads CASSLGVGATYIEQFF. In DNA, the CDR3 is TGCGCCAGCAGCTTGGGAGTGGGGGCGACTTACATTGAACAGTTCTTC.

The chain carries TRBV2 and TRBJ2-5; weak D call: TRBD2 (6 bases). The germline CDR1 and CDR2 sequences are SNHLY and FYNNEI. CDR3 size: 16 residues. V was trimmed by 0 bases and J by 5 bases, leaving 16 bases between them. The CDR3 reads CASSEADRLGGETQYF. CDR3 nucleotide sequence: TGTGCCAGCAGTGAAGCTGACCGACTAGGAGGGGAGACCCAGTACTTC.

As DNA, the CDR3 is TGTGCCAGCAGTTCCCCGAGTGAAAAACTGTTTTTT. This gives the protein CASSSPSEKLFF. V gene TRBV28 combines with J gene TRBJ1-4; no definite D call. Germline lookup yields CDR1 MDHEN and CDR2 SYDVKM. The CDR3 is made up of 12 amino acids. V lost 4 bases, J lost 7 bases, and 7 bases lay in between.

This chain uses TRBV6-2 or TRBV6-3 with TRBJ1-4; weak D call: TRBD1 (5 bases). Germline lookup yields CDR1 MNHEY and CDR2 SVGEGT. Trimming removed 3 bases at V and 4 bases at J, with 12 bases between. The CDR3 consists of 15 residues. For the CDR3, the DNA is TGTGCCAGCAGTTATCGGGGCCCGAATAATGAAAAACTGTTTTTT. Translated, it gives CASSYRGPNNEKLFF.

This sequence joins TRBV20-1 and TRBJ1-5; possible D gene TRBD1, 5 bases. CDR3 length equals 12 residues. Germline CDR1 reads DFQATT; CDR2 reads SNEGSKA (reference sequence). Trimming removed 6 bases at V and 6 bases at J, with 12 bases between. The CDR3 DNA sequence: TGCAGTGCCCCAGGGAAGGGTCAGCCCCAGCATTTT. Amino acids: CSAPGKGQPQHF.

CDR3 DNA: TGTGCCAGCTCACTCGACCCGGGCCCCTTACAAGGCACAGATACGCAGTATTTT. This translates into CASSLDPGPLQGTDTQYF. The chain employs TRBV18 and TRBJ2-3, with unresolved D. V lost 4 bases to trimming and J lost 1 base, with 21 bases between them. This CDR3 has 18 amino acids. Germline-derived CDR1 and CDR2 are KGHSH and LQKENI.

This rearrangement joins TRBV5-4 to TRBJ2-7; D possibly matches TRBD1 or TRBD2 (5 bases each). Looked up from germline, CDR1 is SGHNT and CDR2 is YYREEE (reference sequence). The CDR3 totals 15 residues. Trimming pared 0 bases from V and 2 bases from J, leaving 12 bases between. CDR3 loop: CASSLGDVGAYEQYF. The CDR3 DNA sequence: TGTGCCAGCAGCTTGGGGGACGTTGGTGCCTACGAGCAGTACTTC. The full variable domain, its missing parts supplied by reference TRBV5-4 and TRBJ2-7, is ETGVTQSPTHLIKTRGQQVTLRCSSQSGHNTVSWYQQALGQGPQFIFQYYREEENGRGNFPPRFSGLQFPNYSSELNVNALELDDSALYLCASSLGDVGAYEQYFGPGTRLTVT.

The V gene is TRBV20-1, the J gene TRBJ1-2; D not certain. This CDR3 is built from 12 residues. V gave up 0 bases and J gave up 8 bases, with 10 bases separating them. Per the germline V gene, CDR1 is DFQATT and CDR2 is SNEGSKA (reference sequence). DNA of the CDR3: TGCAGTGCTAGAGACGCGCTGGGGGGCTACACCTTC. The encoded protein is CSARDALGGYTF.

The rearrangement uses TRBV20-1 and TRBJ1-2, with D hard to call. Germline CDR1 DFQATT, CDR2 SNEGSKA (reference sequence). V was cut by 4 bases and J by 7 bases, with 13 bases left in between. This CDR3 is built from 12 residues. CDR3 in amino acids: CSAIGVWGGYTF. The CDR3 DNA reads TGCAGTGCTATTGGGGTCTGGGGTGGCTACACCTTC.

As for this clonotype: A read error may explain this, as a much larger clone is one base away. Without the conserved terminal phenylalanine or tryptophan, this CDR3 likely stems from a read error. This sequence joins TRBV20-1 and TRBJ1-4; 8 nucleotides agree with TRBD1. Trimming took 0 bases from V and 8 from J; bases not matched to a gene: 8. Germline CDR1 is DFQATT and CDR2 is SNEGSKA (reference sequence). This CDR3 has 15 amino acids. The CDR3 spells CSARDPQGAGEKLFC. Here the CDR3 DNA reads TGCAGTGCTAGAGACCCCCAGGGGGCAGGAGAAAAACTGTTTTGT.

CDR3 coding DNA: TGTGCCAGCAGCATTGACAATCATTCACCCCTCCACTTT. Amino acid sequence: CASSIDNHSPLHF. The chain couples TRBV9 to TRBJ1-6; D unresolved. V dropped 4 bases and J dropped 8 bases, with 10 bases sitting between them. Germline V gives CDR1 SGDLS, CDR2 YYNGEE. The CDR3 extends over 13 amino acids.

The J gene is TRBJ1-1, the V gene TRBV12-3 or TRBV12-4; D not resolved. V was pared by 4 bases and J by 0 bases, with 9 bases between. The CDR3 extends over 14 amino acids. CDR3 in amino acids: CASSYHIMNTEAFF. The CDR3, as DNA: TGTGCCAGCAGTTATCACATTATGAACACTGAAGCTTTCTTT.

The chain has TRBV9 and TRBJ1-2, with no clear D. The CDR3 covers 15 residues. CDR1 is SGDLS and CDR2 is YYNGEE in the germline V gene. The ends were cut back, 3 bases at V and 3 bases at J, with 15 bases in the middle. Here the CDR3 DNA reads TGTGCCAGCAGCGCCCGTAAAGAAGGCGACTATGGCTACACCTTC. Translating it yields CASSARKEGDYGYTF.

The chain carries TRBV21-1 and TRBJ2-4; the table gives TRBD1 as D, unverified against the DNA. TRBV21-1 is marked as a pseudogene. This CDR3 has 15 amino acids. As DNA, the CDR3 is TGTGCCAACCTCCCCGGGACAGGGTCCAAAAACATTCAGTACTTC. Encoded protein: CANLPGTGSKNIQYF.

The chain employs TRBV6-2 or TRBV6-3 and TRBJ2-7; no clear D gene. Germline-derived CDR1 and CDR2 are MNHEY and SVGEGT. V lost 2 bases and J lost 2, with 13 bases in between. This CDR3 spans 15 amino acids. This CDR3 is CASSYQAGGTYEQYF. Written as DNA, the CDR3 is TGTGCCAGCAGTTACCAGGCAGGCGGAACCTACGAGCAGTACTTC.

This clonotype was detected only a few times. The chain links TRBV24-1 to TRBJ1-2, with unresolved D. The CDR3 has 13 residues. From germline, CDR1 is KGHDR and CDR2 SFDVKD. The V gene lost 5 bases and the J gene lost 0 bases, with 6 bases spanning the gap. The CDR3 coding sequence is TGTGCCACCAGTGTCAGAGCTAACTATGGCTACACCTTC. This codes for CATSVRANYGYTF.

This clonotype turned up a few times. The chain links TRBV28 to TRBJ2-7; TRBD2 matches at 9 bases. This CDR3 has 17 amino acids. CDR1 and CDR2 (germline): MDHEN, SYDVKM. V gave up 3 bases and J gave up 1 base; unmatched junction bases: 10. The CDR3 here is CASSLARGRGGSYEQYF. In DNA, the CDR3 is TGTGCCAGCAGTTTGGCCCGCGGGAGGGGAGGTTCCTACGAGCAGTACTTC. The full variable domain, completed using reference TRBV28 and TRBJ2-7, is DVKVTQSSRYLVKRTGEKVFLECVQDMDHENMFWYRQDPGLGLRLIYFSYDVKMKEKGDIPEGYSVSREKKERFSLILESASTNQTSMYLCASSLARGRGGSYEQYFGPGTRLTVT.

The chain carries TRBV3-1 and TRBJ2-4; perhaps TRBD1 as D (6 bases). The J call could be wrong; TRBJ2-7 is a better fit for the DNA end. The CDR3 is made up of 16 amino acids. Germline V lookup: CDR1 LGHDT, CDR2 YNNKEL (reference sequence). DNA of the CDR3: TGTGCCAGCAGCCAAGGGGCCCCAGGGGTAAGCTACGAGCAGTACTTC. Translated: CASSQGAPGVSYEQYF.

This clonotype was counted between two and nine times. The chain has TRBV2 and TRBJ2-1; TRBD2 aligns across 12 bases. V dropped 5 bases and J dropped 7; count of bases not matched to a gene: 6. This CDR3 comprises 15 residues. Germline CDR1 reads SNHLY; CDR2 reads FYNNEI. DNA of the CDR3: TGTGCCAGCAGTCGACTAGCGGGGGTCCGGAATGAGCAGTTCTTC. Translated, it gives CASSRLAGVRNEQFF.

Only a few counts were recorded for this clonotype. CDR3 coding DNA: TGTGCCAGCACCACAGGGAGGACCCTGTTCCATCAAACAGGCGGTCCCTATGGCTACACCTTC. Protein product: CASTTGRTLFHQTGGPYGYTF. The chain is built from TRBV12-3 or TRBV12-4 and TRBJ1-2; TRBD1 is a possible D gene (6 bases). V lost 7 bases and J lost 4, with 37 bases in between. The CDR3 totals 21 residues.

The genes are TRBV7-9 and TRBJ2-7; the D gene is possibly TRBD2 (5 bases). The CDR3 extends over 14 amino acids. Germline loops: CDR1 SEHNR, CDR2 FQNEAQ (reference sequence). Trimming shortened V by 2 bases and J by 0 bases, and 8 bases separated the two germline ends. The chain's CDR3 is CASSLTTNSYEQYF. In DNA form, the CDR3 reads TGTGCCAGCAGCTTAACGACTAACTCCTACGAGCAGTACTTC.

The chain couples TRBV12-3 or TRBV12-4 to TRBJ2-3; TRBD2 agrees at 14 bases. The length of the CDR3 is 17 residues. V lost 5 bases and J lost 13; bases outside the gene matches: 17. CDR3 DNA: TGTGCCAGCAGTCCAACCGGGACTAGCGGGGGACATAATATGGAGTATTTT. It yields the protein CASSPTGTSGGHNMEYF.

DNA for the CDR3: TGTGCCAGCAGCTTAATTGGCCTGGATACGCAGTATTTT. Translation gives CASSLIGLDTQYF. The chain has TRBV7-3 and TRBJ2-3; D not resolved. CDR1 is SGHTA, CDR2 FQGTGA, per germline. V shed 1 base and J shed 6 bases, with 8 bases lying between them. CDR3 length: 13 amino acids.

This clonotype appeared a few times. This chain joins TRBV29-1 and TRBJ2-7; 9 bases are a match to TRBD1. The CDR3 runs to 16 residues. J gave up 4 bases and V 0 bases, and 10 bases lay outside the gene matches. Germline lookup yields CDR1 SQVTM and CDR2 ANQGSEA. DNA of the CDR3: TGCAGCGTTGAAGACCGTTCGGGACAGGGCATGTACGAGCAGTACTTC. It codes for CSVEDRSGQGMYEQYF.

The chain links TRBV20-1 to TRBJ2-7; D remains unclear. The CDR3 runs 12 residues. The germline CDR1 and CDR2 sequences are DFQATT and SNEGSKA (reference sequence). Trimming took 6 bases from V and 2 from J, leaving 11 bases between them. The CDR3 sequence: CSAHMDPYEQYF. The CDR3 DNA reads TGCAGTGCCCACATGGATCCCTACGAGCAGTACTTC.

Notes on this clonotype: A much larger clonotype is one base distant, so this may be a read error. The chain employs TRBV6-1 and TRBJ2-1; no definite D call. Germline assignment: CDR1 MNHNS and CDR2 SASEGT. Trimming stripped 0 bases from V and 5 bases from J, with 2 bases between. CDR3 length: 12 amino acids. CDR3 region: CASSEADNEQFF. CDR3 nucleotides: TGTGCCAGCAGTGAAGCGGACAATGAGCAGTTCTTC.

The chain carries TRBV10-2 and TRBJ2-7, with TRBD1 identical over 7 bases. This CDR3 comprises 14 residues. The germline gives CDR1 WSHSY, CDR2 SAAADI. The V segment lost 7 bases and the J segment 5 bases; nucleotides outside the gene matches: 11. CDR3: CASTDGDRTNEQYF. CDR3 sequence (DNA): TGCGCCAGCACTGACGGGGACAGAACCAACGAGCAGTACTTC.

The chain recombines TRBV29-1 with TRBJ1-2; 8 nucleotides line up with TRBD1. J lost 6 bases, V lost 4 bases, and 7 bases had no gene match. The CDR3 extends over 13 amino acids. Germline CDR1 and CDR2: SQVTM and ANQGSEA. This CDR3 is CSVASPGGNGYTF. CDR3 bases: TGCAGCGTTGCTTCGCCAGGGGGCAATGGCTACACCTTC.